The 30 T cell receptor beta chains reported below all come from one sample, sequenced in a study of cytomegalovirus exposure and HLA in healthy donors. This PCR relied on a set of 60 Vbeta primers and 13 Jbeta primers. Using immunoSEQ multiplex PCR, the repertoire was profiled, and TCRdb retains in-frame clones only, with some absent. The data hold fewer than 200,000 clones, with 75% to 85% observed a single time. Source material: PBMCs. The receptors derive from a girl aged 2-10 years in good health and CMV-seropositive.

The chain employs TRBV19 and TRBJ2-5; no firm D call. TRBJ2-7 matches the DNA end more closely, so the J call is doubtful. This CDR3 spans 10 amino acids. CDR1 and CDR2 (germline): LNHDA, SQIVND (reference sequence). The CDR3 DNA reads TGTGCCAGTAGACCCTACGAGCAGTACTTC. Protein sequence: CASRPYEQYF.

The rearrangement joins TRBV5-1 to TRBJ1-2, with D maybe TRBD1 (5 bases). Trimming removed 0 bases from V and 4 bases from J, with 13 bases in between. This CDR3 spans 15 amino acids. Per the germline V gene, CDR1 is SGHRS and CDR2 is YFSETQ. The CDR3 DNA follows: TGCGCCAGCAGCTTGGCGGGGGAGTCTACCTATGGCTACACCTTC. It codes for CASSLAGESTYGYTF.

As concerns this clone: The junction differs from germline at one of its ends, possibly a read error. J is TRBJ1-6 and V is TRBV6-1; 7 bases agree with TRBD1. Looked up from germline, CDR1 is MNHNS and CDR2 is SASEGT. This CDR3 contains 14 residues. CDR3 residues: CASSDRQGESPPHF. The CDR3 DNA reads as TGTGCCAGCAGTGATCGACAGGGTGAATCACCCCCCCACTTT.

The rearrangement links TRBV28 to TRBJ2-5; 7 nucleotides line up with TRBD2. CDR1 and CDR2 from the germline V gene are MDHEN and SYDVKM. V shed 6 bases, J shed 5 bases, and the junction held 12 bases outside the gene matches. The CDR3 is 15 amino acids. The CDR3 loop reads CASSHGVAGVETQYF. The CDR3 coding sequence is TGTGCCAGCAGCCACGGCGTCGCGGGAGTGGAGACCCAGTACTTC.

V and J are TRBV19 and TRBJ2-3; D unresolved. Germline V lookup: CDR1 LNHDA, CDR2 SQIVND (reference sequence). V gave up 5 bases and J gave up 5 bases, with 5 bases separating them. The CDR3 totals 11 residues. As DNA, the CDR3 is TGTGCCAGTAGTTTCAGAGATACGCAGTATTTT. Its protein product is CASSFRDTQYF.

This chain links TRBV6-1 with TRBJ2-7; D possibly corresponds to TRBD1 (5 bases). This CDR3 comprises 14 residues. Trimming stripped 3 bases from V and 2 bases from J, with 11 bases between. CDR1 is MNHNS, CDR2 SASEGT, per germline. In DNA, the CDR3 is TGTGCCAGCAGTGAGCCTACAGGCACCTACGAGCAGTACTTC. Amino acids: CASSEPTGTYEQYF.

The chain joins TRBV5-1 to TRBJ1-2; 8 nucleotides align to TRBD1. This CDR3 region has 21 residues. J was trimmed by 0 bases and V by 0 bases; bases with no gene match: 19. Germline V gene sequence: CDR1 SGHRS, CDR2 YFSETQ. CDR3 DNA: TGCGCCAGCAGCTTGGGGTTCGGGACAGGAAAAATAAAGGACACTAACTATGGCTACACCTTC. Its protein product is CASSLGFGTGKIKDTNYGYTF. Looking up the rest from reference TRBV5-1 and TRBJ1-2 gives the full variable domain: KAGVTQTPRYLIKTRGQQVTLSCSPISGHRSVSWYQQTPGQGLQFLFEYFSETQRNKGNFPGRFSGRQFSNSRSEMNVSTLELGDSALYLCASSLGFGTGKIKDTNYGYTFGSGTRLTVV.

The gene calls are TRBV7-6 and TRBJ2-7, with TRBD2 as a possible D gene (7 bases). Germline V gene sequence: CDR1 SGHVS, CDR2 FNYEAQ. V lost 1 base and J 1 base, leaving 14 bases between the germline ends. This CDR3 is 16 amino acids long. In DNA, the CDR3 is TGTGCCAGCAGCTTAGGCGGGAGAGGGGGATCCTACGAGCAGTACTTC. Protein: CASSLGGRGGSYEQYF.

This chain connects TRBV30 to TRBJ2-7; D gene unclear. In germline, CDR1 is GTSNPN, CDR2 SVGIG (reference sequence). This CDR3 is 12 amino acids long. The DNA of the CDR3 is TGTGCTACATTGAGGAACCCCTACGAGCAGTACTTC. Translating it yields CATLRNPYEQYF.

The V call is TRBV4-2, the J call TRBJ2-1; 8 bases are shared with TRBD2. Germline V CDR1 and CDR2: LGHNA, YNFKEQ. The V gene end was trimmed by 1 base and the J gene end by 12 bases; junction bases not matched to a gene: 11. This CDR3 is built from 15 residues. The CDR3 coding sequence is TGTGCCAGCAGCCAAGGTCCTCGGGGGGGTTTATCGCAGTTCTTC. Encoded protein: CASSQGPRGGLSQFF.

The V call is TRBV10-3, the J call TRBJ2-3; TRBD1 aligns across 8 bases. CDR3 length equals 12 residues. Germline CDR1 is ENHRY and CDR2 is SYGVKD. Unmatched junction bases numbered 7, after V lost 11 bases and J lost 6 bases. The DNA for the CDR3 is TGTGCCGTCTCCACAGGGGGGGATACGCAGTATTTT. Translating it yields CAVSTGGDTQYF.

The rearrangement joins TRBV6-5 to TRBJ2-1; D is possibly TRBD2 (6 bases). V shed 8 bases and J shed 0 bases, with 8 bases lying between them. The CDR3 spans 13 residues. In germline, CDR1 is MNHEY, CDR2 SVGAGI. The CDR3 reads CASGRLSYNEQFF. The DNA for the CDR3 is TGTGCCAGCGGGAGGCTCTCCTACAATGAGCAGTTCTTC.

The V call is TRBV5-1, the J call TRBJ1-1, with TRBD1 identical over 9 bases. After removal of 0 bases from V and 0 bases from J, the junction contained 3 bases not matched to a gene. The CDR3 totals 16 residues. Germline CDR1 SGHRS, CDR2 YFSETQ. The CDR3 DNA follows: TGCGCCAGCAGCTTGGACAGGGGGCGGATGAACACTGAAGCTTTCTTT. Encoded protein: CASSLDRGRMNTEAFF. Drawing the rest from reference TRBV5-1 and TRBJ1-1, the complete variable domain is KAGVTQTPRYLIKTRGQQVTLSCSPISGHRSVSWYQQTPGQGLQFLFEYFSETQRNKGNFPGRFSGRQFSNSRSEMNVSTLELGDSALYLCASSLDRGRMNTEAFFGQGTRLTVV.

The chain uses TRBV30 and TRBJ1-3; D unresolved. In germline, CDR1 is GTSNPN, CDR2 SVGIG (reference sequence). With 7 bases removed from V and 0 bases from J, the gap between germline ends came to 10 bases. This CDR3 contains 13 residues. CDR3 coding DNA: TGTGCCTTGACACAGATCTCTGGAAACACCATATATTTT. It encodes CALTQISGNTIYF.

The rearrangement uses TRBV9 and TRBJ1-2, with 8 bases aligning to TRBD1. Per germline, CDR1 SGDLS and CDR2 YYNGEE. Germline trimming cut 4 bases from V and 6 bases from J; bases unmatched to any gene: 11. The length of the CDR3 is 15 residues. The CDR3 sequence is CASSLGGQGAHGYTF. In DNA, the CDR3 is TGTGCCAGCAGCTTGGGGGGGCAGGGGGCTCATGGCTACACCTTC.

In nucleotides, the CDR3 is TGTGCCACCACAGGGGTTGGGGGCTACACCTTC. Translating gives CATTGVGGYTF. The chain employs TRBV10-3 and TRBJ1-2; the match to TRBD1 covers 7 bases. The CDR3 extends over 11 amino acids. V dropped 10 bases and J dropped 8; count of bases not matched to a gene: 7. Germline CDR1 is ENHRY and CDR2 is SYGVKD.

This chain connects TRBV4-1 to TRBJ2-7, with 10 bases lining up with TRBD2. V was pared by 2 bases and J by 5 bases, with 6 bases of the junction left unmatched. This CDR3 is built from 15 residues. The germline V gene encodes CDR1 MGHRA and CDR2 YSYEKL. CDR3 protein: CASSQPGLANHEQYF. As DNA, the CDR3 is TGCGCCAGCAGCCAACCGGGACTAGCGAACCACGAGCAGTACTTC.

This rearrangement joins TRBV18 to TRBJ2-7, with 12 bases aligning to TRBD2. V lost 5 bases and J lost 6; bases outside the gene matches: 8. Per the germline V gene, CDR1 is KGHSH and CDR2 is LQKENI. The CDR3 sequence is 15 residues long. CDR3 protein: CASSSTSGRFLEQYF. The CDR3 DNA reads as TGTGCCAGCTCATCAACTAGCGGGAGGTTTCTCGAGCAGTACTTC.

The chain carries TRBV6-6 and TRBJ1-1; TRBD1 agrees at 8 bases. J lost 4 bases, V lost 8 bases, and 9 bases had no gene match. The length of the CDR3 is 14 residues. Germline V CDR1 and CDR2: MNHNY, SVGAGI (reference sequence). The CDR3 spells CASAPSTGGTEAFF. The CDR3 DNA follows: TGTGCCAGCGCACCCAGCACAGGGGGCACTGAAGCTTTCTTT.

The gene calls are TRBV25-1 and TRBJ2-1; D is possibly TRBD2 (5 bases). The CDR3 is 15 residues long. The germline V gene encodes CDR1 MGHDK and CDR2 SYGVNS. Deletions cut 4 bases from V and 5 bases from J, with 15 bases between. CDR3 region: CASSGPPGTNNEQFF. CDR3 nucleotide sequence: TGTGCCAGCAGTGGACCCCCGGGAACGAACAATGAGCAGTTCTTC.

V is TRBV29-1 and J is TRBJ1-6; unclear D gene. This CDR3 is 11 amino acids long. Germline V gives CDR1 SQVTM, CDR2 ANQGSEA. The CDR3 sequence: CTYYRNSPLHF. For the CDR3, the DNA is TGCACCTACTATAGAAATTCACCCCTCCACTTT.

The sample holds one count of this clone. This chain uses TRBV6-5 with TRBJ2-7; TRBD1 is a possible D gene (5 bases). The CDR3 runs to 16 residues. The germline V and J ends were trimmed by 0 bases and 2 bases, with 14 bases remaining between them. CDR1 and CDR2 from the germline V gene are MNHEY and SVGAGI. The CDR3, as DNA: TGTGCCAGCAGTTACTCCACGTTGGGGCCTACCTACGAGCAGTACTTC. Protein product: CASSYSTLGPTYEQYF.

The CDR3 sequence: CASSLITGSGYGYTF. Written as DNA, the CDR3 is TGCGCCAGCAGCTTGATCACAGGGTCGGGCTATGGCTACACCTTC. V usage is TRBV5-1 and J usage is TRBJ1-2; maybe TRBD1 (6 bases). Germline V gene sequence: CDR1 SGHRS, CDR2 YFSETQ. V lost 1 base, J lost 4 bases, and 14 bases lay in between. The CDR3 has 15 residues.

The genes are TRBV7-9 and TRBJ2-3; 9 bases fit TRBD1. This CDR3 is 12 amino acids long. CDR1 is SEHNR, CDR2 FQNEAQ, per germline (reference sequence). As DNA, the CDR3 is TGTGCGACCGGGACAGGGACAGATACGCAGTATTTT. Translated, it gives CATGTGTDTQYF.

The V gene is TRBV15, the J gene TRBJ1-5; D gene uncertain. Trimming left V 9 bases short and J 0 bases short, with 12 bases between. Looked up from germline, CDR1 is LNHNV and CDR2 is YYDKDF (reference sequence). This CDR3 contains 14 residues. The CDR3 reads CATTLDRSNQPQHF. The CDR3 bases are TGTGCCACGACTCTTGACCGTAGCAATCAGCCCCAGCATTTT.

To note about this clone: Sequence at one end of the junction differs from germline and may be a read error. This sequence joins TRBV30 and TRBJ1-2; 7 bases are a match to TRBD1. Germline CDR1 GTSNPN, CDR2 SVGIG (reference sequence). The CDR3 spans 11 residues. The CDR3 DNA follows: TGCGCCGAAGGGGACAGCTTCGGCTACACCTTC. It yields the protein CAEGDSFGYTF.

The chain couples TRBV2 to TRBJ2-2, with 14 bases identical to TRBD2. The V segment lost 8 bases and the J segment 7 bases; nucleotides outside the gene matches: 18. CDR1 and CDR2 (germline): SNHLY, FYNNEI. This CDR3 has 19 amino acids. The CDR3, as DNA: TGTGCCAGCGCTCCGATCCGTAGAGCCGGGACTAGCGGGAGCGGGGAGCTGTTTTTT. It codes for CASAPIRRAGTSGSGELFF.

CDR3 residues: CEQPSPLVRGTDTQYF. CDR3 coding DNA: TGTGAACAGCCGTCCCCACTAGTTCGGGGCACAGATACGCAGTATTTT. The chain combines TRBV9 with TRBJ2-3; possibly TRBD2 for D (5 bases). The CDR3 is 16 amino acids. Germline V gene sequence: CDR1 SGDLS, CDR2 YYNGEE. Together with reference TRBV9 and TRBJ2-3, the CDR3 gives the full variable domain: DSGVTQTPKHLITATGQRVTLRCSPRSGDLSVYWYQQSLDQGLQFLIQYYNGEERAKGNILERFSAQQFPDLHSELNLSSLELGDSALYFCEQPSPLVRGTDTQYFGPGTRLTVL.

The gene calls are TRBV5-1 and TRBJ2-1; maybe TRBD1 (6 bases). This CDR3 contains 13 residues. The V gene lost 1 base and the J gene lost 6 bases, with 8 bases spanning the gap. The germline V gene encodes CDR1 SGHRS and CDR2 YFSETQ. The CDR3 sequence: CASSLTTGNEQFF. As DNA, the CDR3 is TGCGCCAGCAGCTTGACGACAGGCAATGAGCAGTTCTTC. Full variable domain (remainder filled in from reference TRBV5-1 and TRBJ2-1): KAGVTQTPRYLIKTRGQQVTLSCSPISGHRSVSWYQQTPGQGLQFLFEYFSETQRNKGNFPGRFSGRQFSNSRSEMNVSTLELGDSALYLCASSLTTGNEQFFGPGTRLTVL.

The chain couples TRBV6-6 to TRBJ1-3, with a weak D call TRBD1 (6 bases). The CDR3 is 15 amino acids. Trimming cost V 0 bases and J 6 bases, with 12 bases left between them. Germline V CDR1 and CDR2: MNHNY, SVGAGI (reference sequence). This CDR3 is CASSYSGQGLNTIYF. DNA for the CDR3: TGTGCCAGCAGTTACTCGGGGCAGGGGCTAAACACCATATATTTT.